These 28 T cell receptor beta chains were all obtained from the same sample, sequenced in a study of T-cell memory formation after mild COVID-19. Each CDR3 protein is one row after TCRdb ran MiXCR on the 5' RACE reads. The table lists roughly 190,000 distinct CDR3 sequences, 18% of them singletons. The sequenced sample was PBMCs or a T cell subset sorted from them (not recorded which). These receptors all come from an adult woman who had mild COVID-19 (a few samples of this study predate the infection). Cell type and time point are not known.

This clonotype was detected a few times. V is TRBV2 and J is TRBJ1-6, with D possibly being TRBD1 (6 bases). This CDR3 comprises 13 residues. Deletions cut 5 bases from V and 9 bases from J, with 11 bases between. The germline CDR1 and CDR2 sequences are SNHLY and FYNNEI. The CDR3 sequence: CASSPTGISPLHF. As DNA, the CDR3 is TGTGCCAGCAGTCCGACAGGCATTTCACCCCTCCACTTT.

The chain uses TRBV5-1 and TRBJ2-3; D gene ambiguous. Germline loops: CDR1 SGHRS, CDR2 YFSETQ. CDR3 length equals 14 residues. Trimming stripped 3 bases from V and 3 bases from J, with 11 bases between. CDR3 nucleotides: TGCGCCAGCAGCTCCGTCCCCTTAACAGATACGCAGTATTTT. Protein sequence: CASSSVPLTDTQYF. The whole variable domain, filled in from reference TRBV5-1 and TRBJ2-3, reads KAGVTQTPRYLIKTRGQQVTLSCSPISGHRSVSWYQQTPGQGLQFLFEYFSETQRNKGNFPGRFSGRQFSNSRSEMNVSTLELGDSALYLCASSSVPLTDTQYFGPGTRLTVL.

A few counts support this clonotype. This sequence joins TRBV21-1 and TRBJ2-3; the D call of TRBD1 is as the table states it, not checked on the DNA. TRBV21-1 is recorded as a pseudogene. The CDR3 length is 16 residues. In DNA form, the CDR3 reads TGTGCCAGCAGCAAAGGGAGGACAGGGAGCACAGATACGCAGTATTTT. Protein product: CASSKGRTGSTDTQYF.

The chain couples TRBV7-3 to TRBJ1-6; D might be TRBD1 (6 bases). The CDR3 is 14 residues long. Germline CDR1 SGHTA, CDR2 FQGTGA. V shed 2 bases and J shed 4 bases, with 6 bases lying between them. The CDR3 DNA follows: TGTGCCAGCAGCTTACAGGGGTATAATTCACCCCTCCACTTT. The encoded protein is CASSLQGYNSPLHF.

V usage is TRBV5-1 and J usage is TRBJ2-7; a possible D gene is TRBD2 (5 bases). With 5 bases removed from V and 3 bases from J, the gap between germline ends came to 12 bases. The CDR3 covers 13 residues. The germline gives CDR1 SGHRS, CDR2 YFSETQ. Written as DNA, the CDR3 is TGCGCCAGCAGGGAGGCTGGCCGCTACGAGCAGTACTTC. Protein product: CASREAGRYEQYF.

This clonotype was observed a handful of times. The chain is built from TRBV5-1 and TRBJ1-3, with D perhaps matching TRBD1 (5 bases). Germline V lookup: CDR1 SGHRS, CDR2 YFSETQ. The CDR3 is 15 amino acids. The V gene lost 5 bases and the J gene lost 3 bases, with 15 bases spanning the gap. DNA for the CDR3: TGCGCCAGCAGTGACAGTGCTTATCGTGGAAACACCATATATTTT. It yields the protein CASSDSAYRGNTIYF.

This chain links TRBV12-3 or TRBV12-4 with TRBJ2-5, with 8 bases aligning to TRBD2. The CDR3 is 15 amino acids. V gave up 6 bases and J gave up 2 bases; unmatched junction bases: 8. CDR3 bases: TGTGCCAGCAGCCCCCTAGGCGGGAGGCAAGAGACCCAGTACTTC. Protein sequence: CASSPLGGRQETQYF.

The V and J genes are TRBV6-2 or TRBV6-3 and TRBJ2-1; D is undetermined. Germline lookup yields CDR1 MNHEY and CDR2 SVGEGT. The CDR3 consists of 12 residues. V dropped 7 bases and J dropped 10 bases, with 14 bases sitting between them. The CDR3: CASTSWSQEQFF. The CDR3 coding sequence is TGTGCCAGCACCTCATGGAGCCAGGAGCAGTTCTTC.

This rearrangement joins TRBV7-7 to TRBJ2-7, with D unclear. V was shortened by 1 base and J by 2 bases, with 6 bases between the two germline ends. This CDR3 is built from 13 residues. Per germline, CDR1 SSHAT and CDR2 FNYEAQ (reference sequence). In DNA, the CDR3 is TGTGCCAGCAGCTTAGGACGGCCCTACGAGCAGTACTTC. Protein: CASSLGRPYEQYF.

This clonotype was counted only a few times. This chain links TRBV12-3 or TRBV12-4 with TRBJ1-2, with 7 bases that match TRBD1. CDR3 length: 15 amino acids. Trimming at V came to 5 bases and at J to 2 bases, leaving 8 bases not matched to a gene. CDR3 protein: CASSRQSTGNYGYTF. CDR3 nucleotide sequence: TGTGCCAGCAGTCGCCAATCGACAGGGAACTATGGCTACACCTTC.

The CDR3 reads CASTTNSANTGELFF. CDR3 nucleotides: TGTGCCAGCACGACAAATTCCGCGAACACCGGGGAGCTGTTTTTT. The chain has TRBV6-5 and TRBJ2-2; D unresolved. The CDR3 is made up of 15 amino acids. The germline V gene encodes CDR1 MNHEY and CDR2 SVGAGI. V lost 7 bases and J 0 bases, leaving 12 bases between the germline ends.

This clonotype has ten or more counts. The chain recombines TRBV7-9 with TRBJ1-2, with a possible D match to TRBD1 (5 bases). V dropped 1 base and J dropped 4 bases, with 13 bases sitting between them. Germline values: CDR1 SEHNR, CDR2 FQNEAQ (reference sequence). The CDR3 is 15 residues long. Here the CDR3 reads CASSLGSSTGYGYTF. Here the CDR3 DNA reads TGTGCCAGCAGCTTAGGCTCCTCCACAGGCTATGGCTACACCTTC.

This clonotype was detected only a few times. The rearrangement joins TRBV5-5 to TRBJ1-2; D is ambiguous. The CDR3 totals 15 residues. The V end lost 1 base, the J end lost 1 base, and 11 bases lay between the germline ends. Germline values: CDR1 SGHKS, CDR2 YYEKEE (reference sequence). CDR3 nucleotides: TGTGCCAGCAGCTTGACGGCAGGAGGTAACTATGGCTACACCTTC. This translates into CASSLTAGGNYGYTF. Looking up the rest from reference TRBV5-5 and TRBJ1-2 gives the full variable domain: DAGVTQSPTHLIKTRGQQVTLRCSPISGHKSVSWYQQVLGQGPQFIFQYYEKEERGRGNFPDRFSARQFPNYSSELNVNALLLGDSALYLCASSLTAGGNYGYTFGSGTRLTVV.

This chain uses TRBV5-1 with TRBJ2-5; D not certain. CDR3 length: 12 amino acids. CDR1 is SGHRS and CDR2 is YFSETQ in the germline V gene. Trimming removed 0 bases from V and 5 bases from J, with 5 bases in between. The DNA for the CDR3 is TGCGCCAGCAGCTTGGATGTGGAGACCCAGTACTTC. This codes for CASSLDVETQYF.

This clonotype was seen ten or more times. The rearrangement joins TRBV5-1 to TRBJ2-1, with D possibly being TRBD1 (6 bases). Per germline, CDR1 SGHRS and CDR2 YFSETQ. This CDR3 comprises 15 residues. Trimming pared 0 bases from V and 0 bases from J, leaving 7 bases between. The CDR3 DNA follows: TGCGCCAGCAGCTTGGACAGGGCCTCCTACAATGAGCAGTTCTTC. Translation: CASSLDRASYNEQFF.

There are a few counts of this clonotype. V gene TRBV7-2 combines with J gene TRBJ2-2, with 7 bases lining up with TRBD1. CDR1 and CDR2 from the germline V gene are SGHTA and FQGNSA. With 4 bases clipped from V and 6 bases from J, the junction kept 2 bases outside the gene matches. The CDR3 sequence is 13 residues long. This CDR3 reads CASSSDRAGELFF. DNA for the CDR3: TGTGCCAGCAGCTCCGACAGGGCCGGGGAGCTGTTTTTT.

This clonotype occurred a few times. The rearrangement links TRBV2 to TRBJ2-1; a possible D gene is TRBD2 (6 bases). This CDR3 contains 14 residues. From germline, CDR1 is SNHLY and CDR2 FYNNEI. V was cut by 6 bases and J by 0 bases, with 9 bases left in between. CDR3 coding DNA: TGTGCCAGCAGGGTCGGGAGCTCCTACAATGAGCAGTTCTTC. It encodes CASRVGSSYNEQFF. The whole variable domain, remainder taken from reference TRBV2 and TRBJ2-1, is EPEVTQTPSHQVTQMGQEVILRCVPISNHLYFYWYRQILGQKVEFLVSFYNNEISEKSEIFDDQFSVERPDGSNFTLKIRSTKLEDSAMYFCASRVGSSYNEQFFGPGTRLTVL.

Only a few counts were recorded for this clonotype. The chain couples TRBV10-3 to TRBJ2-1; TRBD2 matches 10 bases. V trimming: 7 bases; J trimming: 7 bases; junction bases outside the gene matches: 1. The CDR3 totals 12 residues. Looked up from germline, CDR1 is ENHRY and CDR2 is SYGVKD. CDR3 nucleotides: TGTGCCATCATGGGACTAGCGAATGAGCAGTTCTTC. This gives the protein CAIMGLANEQFF.

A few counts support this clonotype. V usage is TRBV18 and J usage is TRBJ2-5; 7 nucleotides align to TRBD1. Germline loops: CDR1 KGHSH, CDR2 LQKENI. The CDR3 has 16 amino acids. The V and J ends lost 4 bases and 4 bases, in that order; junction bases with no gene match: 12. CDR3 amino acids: CASSLNQGDLRETQYF. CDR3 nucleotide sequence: TGTGCCAGCTCACTCAATCAGGGGGATCTGAGAGAGACCCAGTACTTC.

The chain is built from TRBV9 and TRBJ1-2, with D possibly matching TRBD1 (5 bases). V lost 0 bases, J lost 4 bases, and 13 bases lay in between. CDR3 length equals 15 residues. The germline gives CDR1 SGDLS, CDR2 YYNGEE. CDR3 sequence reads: CASSVVETGLYGYTF. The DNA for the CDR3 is TGTGCCAGCAGCGTAGTTGAAACAGGCCTCTATGGCTACACCTTC.

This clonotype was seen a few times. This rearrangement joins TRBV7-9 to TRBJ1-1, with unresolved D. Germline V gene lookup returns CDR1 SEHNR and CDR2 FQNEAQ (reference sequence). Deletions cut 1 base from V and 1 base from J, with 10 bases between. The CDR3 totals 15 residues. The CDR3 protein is CASSLEWVKNTEAFF. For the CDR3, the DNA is TGTGCCAGCAGCTTAGAATGGGTTAAGAACACTGAAGCTTTCTTT.

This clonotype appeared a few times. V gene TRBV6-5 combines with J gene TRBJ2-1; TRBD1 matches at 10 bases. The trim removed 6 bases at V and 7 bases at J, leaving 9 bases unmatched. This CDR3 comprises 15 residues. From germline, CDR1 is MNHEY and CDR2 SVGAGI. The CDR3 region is CASSPPGQGRNEQFF. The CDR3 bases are TGTGCCAGCAGCCCCCCGGGACAGGGGAGGAATGAGCAGTTCTTC.

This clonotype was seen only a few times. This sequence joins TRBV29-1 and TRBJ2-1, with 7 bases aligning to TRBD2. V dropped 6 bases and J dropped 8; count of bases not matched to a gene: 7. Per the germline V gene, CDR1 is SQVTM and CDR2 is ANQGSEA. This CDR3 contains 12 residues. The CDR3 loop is CSVKGSGYEQFF. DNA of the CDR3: TGCAGCGTGAAAGGTAGCGGGTATGAGCAGTTCTTC.

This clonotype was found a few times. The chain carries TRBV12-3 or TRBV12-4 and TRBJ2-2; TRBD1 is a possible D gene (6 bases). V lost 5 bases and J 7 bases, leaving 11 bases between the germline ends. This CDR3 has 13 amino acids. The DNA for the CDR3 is TGTGCCAGCAGTGAACAGGGTTTCGGGGAGCTGTTTTTT. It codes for CASSEQGFGELFF.

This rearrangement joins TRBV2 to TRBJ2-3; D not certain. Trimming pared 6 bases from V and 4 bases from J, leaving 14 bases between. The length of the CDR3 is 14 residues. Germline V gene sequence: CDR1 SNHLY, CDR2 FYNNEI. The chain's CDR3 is CASSPNNGADTQYF. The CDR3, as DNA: TGTGCCAGCAGCCCCAACAATGGGGCAGATACGCAGTATTTT.

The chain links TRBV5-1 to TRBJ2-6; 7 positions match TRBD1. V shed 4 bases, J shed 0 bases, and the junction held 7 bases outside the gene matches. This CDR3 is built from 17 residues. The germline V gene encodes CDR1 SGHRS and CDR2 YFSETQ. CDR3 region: CASSTGQPASGANVLTF. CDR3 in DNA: TGCGCCAGCAGCACGGGACAGCCCGCCTCTGGGGCCAACGTCCTGACTTTC.

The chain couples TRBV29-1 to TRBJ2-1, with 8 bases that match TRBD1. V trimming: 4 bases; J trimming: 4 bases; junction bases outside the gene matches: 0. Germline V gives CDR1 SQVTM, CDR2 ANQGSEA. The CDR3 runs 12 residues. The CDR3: CSVGDRYNEQFF. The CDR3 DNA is TGCAGCGTTGGGGACAGGTACAATGAGCAGTTCTTC.

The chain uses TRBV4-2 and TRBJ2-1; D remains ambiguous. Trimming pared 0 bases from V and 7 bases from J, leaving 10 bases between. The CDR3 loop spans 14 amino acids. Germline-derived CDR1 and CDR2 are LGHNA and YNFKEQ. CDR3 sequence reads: CASSQEGARNEQFF. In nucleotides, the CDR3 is TGTGCCAGCAGCCAAGAGGGTGCCCGGAATGAGCAGTTCTTC.